Ten or more counts support the clone carrying this T cell receptor (beta chain). The data derive from a study of shared clonotypes between healthy human individuals. CDR1 is MNHEY and CDR2 is SMNVEV in the germline V gene (reference sequence). The CDR3 extends over 18 amino acids. Trimming cost V 3 bases and J 4 bases, with 25 bases left between them. TCRdb's table, derived via immunoSEQ multiplex PCR, lists solely in-frame clones and lacks some. The table lists about 1 million clones, 65% to 75% of them singletons, with approximately 1.5% in the top ten. The sample comprised memory CD4+ T cells sorted from blood. This sample's subset: CD45RA-negative fraction. This chain connects TRBV27 to TRBJ2-7; TRBD1 is a possible D gene (6 bases). This receptor was taken from a man aged 18 to 35 in good health. The chain's CDR3 is CASSLWGRGNSPPYEQYF. The CDR3 DNA reads TGTGCCAGCAGTTTGTGGGGTAGGGGGAATAGCCCTCCTTACGAGCAGTACTTC.